Listed below are T cell receptor beta chains from one sample, sequenced in a study of blood T cells in healthy people across ages. TCRdb reanalysed the 5' RACE reads using MiXCR and keeps one entry per CDR3 protein. This sample has almost 550,000 distinct CDR3 sequences, with approximately 25% found just once. In addition, the sample was reused for a study of T cells of mothers and their children.

The sample taken for sequencing was blood. Every receptor here comes from a boy between 10 and 17 years old in good health. Both conserved end residues are trimmed from each CDR3. Rows give clone size only sometimes, using once, few, many, or a class for an expanded clone.

cdr3_aa: ASSLEGQGPPRF
v_call: TRBV7-2
j_call: TRBJ2-5
clone_size: few

cdr3_aa: SARANRGLAGGNTGELF
v_call: TRBV20-1
j_call: TRBJ2-2
clone_size: NA

cdr3_aa: AWSVSGRSDEKLF
v_call: TRBV30
j_call: TRBJ1-4
clone_size: NA

cdr3_aa: ASSQDTPSGRSSYEQY
v_call: TRBV4-1
j_call: TRBJ2-7
clone_size: NA

cdr3_aa: ASSQVKNTEAF
v_call: TRBV14
j_call: TRBJ1-1
clone_size: NA

cdr3_aa: ASSIYSGSGRAKETQY
v_call: TRBV12-3/TRBV12-4
j_call: TRBJ2-5
clone_size: NA

cdr3_aa: ASSVRQGAKETQY
v_call: TRBV6-5
j_call: TRBJ2-5
clone_size: few

cdr3_aa: SARQGAWEQY
v_call: TRBV20-1
j_call: TRBJ2-7
clone_size: few

cdr3_aa: SARRVGGEYNEQF
v_call: TRBV20-1
j_call: TRBJ2-1
clone_size: NA

cdr3_aa: AISGGGSGYNEQF
v_call: TRBV10-3
j_call: TRBJ2-1
clone_size: NA

cdr3_aa: ASSFPQGEAKNIQY
v_call: TRBV7-9
j_call: TRBJ2-4
clone_size: few

cdr3_aa: SVGDVGSGANVLT
v_call: TRBV29-1
j_call: TRBJ2-6
clone_size: once

cdr3_aa: ASSRPKREGLLYTDTQY
v_call: TRBV5-1
j_call: TRBJ2-3
clone_size: NA

cdr3_aa: ASSPWSKNIQY
v_call: TRBV7-2
j_call: TRBJ2-4
clone_size: many

cdr3_aa: SVVGDNGYT
v_call: TRBV29-1
j_call: TRBJ1-2
clone_size: NA

cdr3_aa: ASRDLTNRDGYT
v_call: TRBV2
j_call: TRBJ1-2
clone_size: few

cdr3_aa: SGQDSEQY
v_call: TRBV29-1
j_call: NA
clone_size: NA

cdr3_aa: SARAQAGGLRETQY
v_call: TRBV20-1
j_call: TRBJ2-5
clone_size: NA

cdr3_aa: ASRFQGRETQY
v_call: TRBV7-9
j_call: TRBJ2-5
clone_size: NA

cdr3_aa: ASSPQTGDNSPLH
v_call: TRBV7-2
j_call: TRBJ1-6
clone_size: NA

cdr3_aa: ASSVGLAGASRSHEQF
v_call: TRBV9
j_call: TRBJ2-1
clone_size: NA

cdr3_aa: ASSQDPFSATNEKLF
v_call: TRBV3-1
j_call: TRBJ1-4
clone_size: NA

cdr3_aa: SANDRVAYEQY
v_call: TRBV20-1
j_call: TRBJ2-7
clone_size: few

cdr3_aa: ASSATSGGAAEQF
v_call: TRBV9
j_call: TRBJ2-1
clone_size: NA

cdr3_aa: ASSGLTTQY
v_call: TRBV2
j_call: NA
clone_size: NA

cdr3_aa: ASSLLSTNEKLF
v_call: TRBV7-2
j_call: TRBJ1-4
clone_size: NA

cdr3_aa: ASATGSHGYT
v_call: TRBV19
j_call: TRBJ1-2
clone_size: NA

cdr3_aa: ASRTYGGHGPSYGYT
v_call: TRBV9
j_call: TRBJ1-2
clone_size: NA

cdr3_aa: ASSLTRGSYEQY
v_call: TRBV28
j_call: TRBJ2-7
clone_size: many

cdr3_aa: ASSVSQDRGKAF
v_call: TRBV9
j_call: TRBJ1-1
clone_size: NA

cdr3_aa: ASSEQQGAHNQPQH
v_call: TRBV2
j_call: TRBJ1-5
clone_size: NA

cdr3_aa: ASSSGTGGFGEKLF
v_call: TRBV6-6
j_call: TRBJ1-4
clone_size: NA

cdr3_aa: ASSQDVVYLYEQF
v_call: TRBV4-1
j_call: NA
clone_size: few

cdr3_aa: ASSLAGGADTQY
v_call: TRBV12-3/TRBV12-4
j_call: TRBJ2-3
clone_size: many

cdr3_aa: ASSRILLGGDPGELF
v_call: TRBV5-1
j_call: TRBJ2-2
clone_size: NA

cdr3_aa: ASSIQGGTDTQY
v_call: TRBV25-1
j_call: TRBJ2-3
clone_size: few

cdr3_aa: ASSMTWWGNIQY
v_call: TRBV19
j_call: TRBJ2-4
clone_size: NA

cdr3_aa: ASSYWGGLEETQY
v_call: TRBV6-6
j_call: TRBJ2-5
clone_size: many

cdr3_aa: ASGLYRDEQY
v_call: TRBV27
j_call: TRBJ2-7
clone_size: NA

cdr3_aa: ASSPRTGLAGEQF
v_call: TRBV18
j_call: TRBJ2-1
clone_size: NA

cdr3_aa: ASSPYADRSQY
v_call: TRBV27
j_call: TRBJ2-3
clone_size: few

cdr3_aa: ASSPTQGVNSPLH
v_call: TRBV27
j_call: TRBJ1-6
clone_size: few

cdr3_aa: ASSLPTQLVQTYNEQF
v_call: TRBV28
j_call: TRBJ2-1
clone_size: few

cdr3_aa: ATSSALSSGSRSEQF
v_call: TRBV15
j_call: NA
clone_size: NA

cdr3_aa: ASRRESYEQY
v_call: TRBV28
j_call: NA
clone_size: few

cdr3_aa: ASSARQSTEAF
v_call: TRBV12-3/TRBV12-4
j_call: TRBJ1-1
clone_size: NA

cdr3_aa: SARGQDYGYT
v_call: TRBV20-1
j_call: TRBJ1-2
clone_size: once